This paragraph covers one T cell receptor beta chain sequence. The CDR3 extends over 15 amino acids. Per germline, CDR1 PRHDT and CDR2 FYEKMQ (reference sequence). V was trimmed by 6 bases and J by 5 bases, leaving 14 bases between them. This sample was taken from a study of pediatric ulcerative colitis. Background on the study: Disease was pancolitis in fewer than ten and left-sided in two, histology-confirmed.

The assay was immunoSEQ multiplex PCR, and TCRdb's table has in-frame clones only and misses some. There are about 64,000 clones in the sample; 75% to 85% occur only once, and 5.2% lies in the top ten. The sample was blood. This sequence joins TRBV13 and TRBJ1-6; the D gene is possibly TRBD1 (6 bases). The sequence was obtained from a boy aged 10-17 years with moderate ulcerative colitis. CDR3 nucleotide sequence: TGTGCCAGCAGGATCCGGGACATGAATAATTCACCCCTCCACTTT. It yields the protein CASRIRDMNNSPLHF. Complete variable domain (other parts from reference TRBV13 and TRBJ1-6): AAGVIQSPRHLIKEKRETATLKCYPIPRHDTVYWYQQGPGQDPQFLISFYEKMQSDKGSIPDRFSAQQFSDYHSELNMSSLELGDSALYFCASRIRDMNNSPLHFGNGTRLTVT.